This T cell receptor (beta chain) originates from a study of T cells after yellow fever vaccination. From the 5' RACE reads, TCRdb called clonotypes with MiXCR, one entry per CDR3 protein. The sample contains some 600,000 distinct CDR3 sequences, roughly an eighth of which appear only once. Trimming left V 0 bases short and J 2 bases short, with 11 bases between. The CDR3 runs to 15 residues. The V gene's germline CDR1 is SGHAT and CDR2 FQNNGV. This chain joins TRBV11-2 and TRBJ2-7, with D uncertain. Sequencing used PBMCs, obtained on the day of the yellow fever booster vaccination. The origin of this receptor is a man aged 25-40 years who received the YFV17D yellow fever vaccine. The CDR3 bases are TGTGCCAGCAGCTTAGACCCGGTTGGAACCTACGAGCAGTACTTC. It codes for CASSLDPVGTYEQYF. Full variable domain (remainder filled in from reference TRBV11-2 and TRBJ2-7): EAGVAQSPRYKIIEKRQSVAFWCNPISGHATLYWYQQILGQGPKLLIQFQNNGVVDDSQLPKDRFSAERLKGVDSTLKIQPAKLEDSAVYLCASSLDPVGTYEQYFGPGTRLTVT.